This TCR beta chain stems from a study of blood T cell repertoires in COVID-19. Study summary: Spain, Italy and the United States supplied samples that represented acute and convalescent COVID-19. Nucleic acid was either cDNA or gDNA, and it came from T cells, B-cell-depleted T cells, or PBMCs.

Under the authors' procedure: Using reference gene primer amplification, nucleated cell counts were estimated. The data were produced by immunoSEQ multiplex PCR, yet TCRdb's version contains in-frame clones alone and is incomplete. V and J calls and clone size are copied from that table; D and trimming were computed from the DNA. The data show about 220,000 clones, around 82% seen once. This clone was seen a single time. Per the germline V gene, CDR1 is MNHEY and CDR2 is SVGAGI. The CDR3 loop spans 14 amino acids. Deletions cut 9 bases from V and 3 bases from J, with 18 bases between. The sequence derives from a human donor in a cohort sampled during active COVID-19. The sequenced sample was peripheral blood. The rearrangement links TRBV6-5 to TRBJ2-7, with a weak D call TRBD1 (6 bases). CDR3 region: CARPDRGRGYEQYF. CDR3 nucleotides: TGTGCCAGGCCTGATAGGGGCAGGGGCTACGAGCAGTACTTC.